This TCR beta chain was captured in a study of metastatic and nonmetastatic thyroid tumors. Study context: Where malignant and benign thyroid patients were concerned, repertoires were compared across blood and tumor or nodule tissue. Study findings and constraints: A significant increase in TCR beta diversity was reportedly seen in malignant thyroid tumors relative to benign nodules, in blood and tumor.

CDR1 and CDR2 from the germline V gene are MDHEN and SYDVKM. The V gene lost 6 bases and the J gene lost 1 base, with 15 bases spanning the gap. The CDR3 sequence is 15 residues long. Per the study methods: A distant-metastasis classifier for papillary thyroid cancer was built using CDR3 differences across clinicopathological groups. TCRdb re-clonotyped the PCR reads through MiXCR. None of the V and J calls come from the authors' own analysis; TCRdb made them. The sample yields 15,000 to 20,000 clones, about 32% seen once. Every patient underwent thyroid surgery untreated. There are many counts of this clone. Its specificity is not known.

Source material: tumor tissue. This receptor was identified in a male donor with papillary thyroid cancer or a benign thyroid nodule (not recorded which). Some clones in this sample may be carry-over from other donors' samples. J is TRBJ1-1 and V is TRBV28; D gene ambiguous. The CDR3 region has the DNA TGTGCCAGCAGCACAATCAAGACACCGAACACTGAAGCTTTCTTT. This gives the protein CASSTIKTPNTEAFF.